This passage covers 22 T cell receptor beta chains from one sample sequenced in a study of blood T cell repertoires in COVID-19. Only in-frame clones appear in the TCRdb table, and some are missing; sequencing was by immunoSEQ multiplex PCR. The sample yields 180,000 or so clones, 85% seen once. Material: peripheral blood. Source of these receptors: a person aged 65-85 years with COVID-19, enrolled during active disease.

This rearrangement joins TRBV2 to TRBJ2-5; TRBD2 aligns across 9 bases. Germline V gene data show CDR1 as SNHLY and CDR2 as FYNNEI. The length of the CDR3 is 13 residues. The junction had 2 bases not matched to a gene; V was cut back by 6 bases and J by 3 bases. CDR3 sequence (DNA): TGTGCCAGCAGGGCGGGAGGGGAAGAGACCCAGTACTTC. Translated, it gives CASRAGGEETQYF.

This clone was found a few times. The chain combines TRBV4-2 with TRBJ2-2, with D perhaps matching TRBD1 (6 bases). The CDR3 has 14 amino acids. V was clipped by 4 bases and J by 2 bases, with 8 bases between them. Germline CDR1 LGHNA, CDR2 YNFKEQ. The CDR3 region has the DNA TGTGCCAGCAGCCGAGGGACAAACACCGGGGAGCTGTTTTTT. It specifies CASSRGTNTGELFF.

In regard to this clone: The sample carries other DNA sequences with the same CDR3. The chain has TRBV2 and TRBJ2-7, with TRBD1 as a possible D gene (6 bases). The CDR3 spans 13 residues. Deletions cut 4 bases from V and 3 bases from J, with 10 bases between. Germline values: CDR1 SNHLY, CDR2 FYNNEI. The CDR3 region has the DNA TGTGCCAGCAGTGGACAGGACAGCTACGAGCAGTACTTC. Translated, it gives CASSGQDSYEQYF.

The CDR3 protein is CASSEGGEGVNQPQHF. CDR3 in DNA: TGTGCCAGCAGTGAAGGAGGGGAGGGGGTAAATCAGCCCCAGCATTTT. The chain has TRBV25-1 and TRBJ1-5; possible D gene TRBD1, 6 bases. Germline V gene lookup returns CDR1 MGHDK and CDR2 SYGVNS. CDR3 size: 16 residues. The germline V and J ends were trimmed by 2 bases and 4 bases, with 15 bases remaining between them.

This sequence joins TRBV4-3 and TRBJ2-3; D may be TRBD2 (7 bases). The CDR3 totals 18 residues. Trimming cost V 4 bases and J 3 bases, with 23 bases left between them. The V gene's germline CDR1 is LGHNA and CDR2 YSLEER. The CDR3 is CASSRTAGGAGKTDTQYF. The CDR3 DNA follows: TGCGCCAGCAGCCGAACCGCTGGGGGGGCGGGAAAAACAGATACGCAGTATTTT.

The chain is built from TRBV6-6 and TRBJ2-5; D possibly corresponds to TRBD1 (6 bases). The CDR3 covers 16 residues. Per the germline V gene, CDR1 is MNHNY and CDR2 is SVGAGI (reference sequence). V was clipped by 5 bases and J by 4 bases, with 20 bases between them. The CDR3 DNA is TGTGCCAGCAGTACACAGGGTAGTTCAGGGTTAGAGACCCAGTACTTC. Its protein is CASSTQGSSGLETQYF.

The rearrangement links TRBV18 to TRBJ1-6; D is unresolved. V was pared by 4 bases and J by 7 bases, with 11 bases between. CDR3 length equals 14 residues. The germline V gene encodes CDR1 KGHSH and CDR2 LQKENI. CDR3 protein: CASSLEARNSPLHF. In DNA form, the CDR3 reads TGTGCCAGCTCACTAGAAGCCCGGAATTCACCCCTCCACTTT.

The CDR3 loop is CASSPTSGSGRNEQFF. CDR3 coding DNA: TGTGCCAGCAGTCCTACTTCAGGTTCTGGTCGCAATGAGCAGTTCTTC. V usage is TRBV28 and J usage is TRBJ2-1; the D is unclear. The germline V gene has CDR1 MDHEN and CDR2 SYDVKM. V dropped 5 bases and J dropped 6 bases, with 20 bases sitting between them. This CDR3 has 16 residues.

This clone was observed a single time. V gene TRBV9 combines with J gene TRBJ2-2; 11 bases are a match to TRBD1. V dropped 0 bases and J dropped 6; count of bases not matched to a gene: 4. This CDR3 region has 16 residues. Germline lookup yields CDR1 SGDLS and CDR2 YYNGEE. The CDR3 region has the DNA TGTGCCAGCAGCGTAGCTACGGGACAGGGGGCCGGGGAGCTGTTTTTT. This gives the protein CASSVATGQGAGELFF.

The chain carries TRBV7-2 and TRBJ1-2; 7 bases map to TRBD1. CDR3 length: 15 residues. The germline CDR1 and CDR2 sequences are SGHTA and FQGNSA. V dropped 5 bases and J dropped 2; count of bases not matched to a gene: 8. The CDR3 reads CASSPTLQGNYGYTF. The DNA for the CDR3 is TGTGCCAGCAGCCCAACCCTACAGGGGAACTATGGCTACACCTTC.

The rearrangement joins TRBV3-1 (or the pseudogene TRBV3-2) to TRBJ1-3; D ambiguous. CDR3 size: 16 residues. The germline CDR1 and CDR2 sequences are LGHDT and YNNKEL (reference sequence). V shed 3 bases and J shed 0 bases, with 12 bases lying between them. The CDR3 reads CASSQTSVNSGNTIYF. The CDR3 DNA follows: TGTGCCAGCAGCCAGACGAGCGTGAACTCTGGAAACACCATATATTTT.

The chain couples TRBV18 to TRBJ2-7; TRBD2 might be the D (5 bases). The CDR3 has 14 amino acids. The V and J ends lost 3 bases and 2 bases respectively, with 11 bases between them. Germline CDR1 is KGHSH and CDR2 is LQKENI. The CDR3 spells CASSPERAAYEQYF. The CDR3, as DNA: TGTGCCAGCTCACCGGAGAGGGCAGCCTACGAGCAGTACTTC.

The chain combines TRBV4-3 with TRBJ2-5, with 8 bases fitting TRBD2. Germline assignment: CDR1 LGHNA and CDR2 YSLEER. The V and J ends lost 0 bases and 7 bases, in that order; junction bases with no gene match: 4. This CDR3 is built from 14 residues. In DNA form, the CDR3 reads TGCGCCAGCAGCCAAGATCGGGGGGGAGGGACCCAGTACTTC. It specifies CASSQDRGGGTQYF.

This clone was detected once. This chain joins TRBV19 and TRBJ2-5; D might be TRBD2 (5 bases). This CDR3 spans 14 amino acids. Germline CDR1 is LNHDA and CDR2 is SQIVND (reference sequence). V was trimmed by 6 bases and J by 5 bases, leaving 16 bases between them. The CDR3 sequence: CASSPRTQRETQYF. The CDR3 DNA reads as TGTGCCAGTAGCCCCAGGACTCAACGGGAGACCCAGTACTTC.

This rearrangement joins TRBV2 to TRBJ2-7; 7 bases are shared with TRBD1. Germline CDR1 SNHLY, CDR2 FYNNEI. V was clipped by 6 bases and J by 0 bases; unmatched bases: 5. This CDR3 is built from 14 residues. In DNA, the CDR3 is TGTGCCAGCAGCTCGACAGGGTTCTCCTACGAGCAGTACTTC. Translated, it gives CASSSTGFSYEQYF.

The chain combines TRBV25-1 with TRBJ1-6; D uncertain. Germline V CDR1 and CDR2: MGHDK, SYGVNS. The CDR3 is 12 residues long. V was trimmed by 5 bases and J by 10 bases, leaving 9 bases between them. The CDR3 DNA follows: TGTGCCAGCAGTCAGTTCCAGTCACCCCTCCACTTT. Amino acids: CASSQFQSPLHF.

The V call is TRBV24-1, the J call TRBJ2-5, with a weak D call TRBD1 (6 bases). In germline, CDR1 is KGHDR, CDR2 SFDVKD. V was cut by 2 bases and J by 1 base, with 10 bases left in between. The CDR3 consists of 15 residues. Here the CDR3 reads CATSDWVGGQETQYF. Written as DNA, the CDR3 is TGTGCCACCAGTGATTGGGTAGGGGGCCAAGAGACCCAGTACTTC.

The gene calls are TRBV21-1 and TRBJ1-1. TRBV21-1 is given as a pseudogene. The CDR3 totals 15 residues. The CDR3 nucleotides read TGTGCCAGCAGCAAAGGGACTTGGGGGGGGACTGAAGCTTTCTTT. The encoded protein is CASSKGTWGGTEAFF.

The chain is built from TRBV15 and TRBJ2-1; 7 nucleotides line up with TRBD2. CDR1 and CDR2 (germline): LNHNV, YYDKDF (reference sequence). The CDR3 runs to 14 residues. The trim removed 0 bases at V and 14 bases at J, leaving 10 bases unmatched. CDR3 DNA: TGTGCCACCAGCAGAGACAAAAAGCGGGAAGGGGAGTTCTTC. Amino acid sequence: CATSRDKKREGEFF.

The CDR3 sequence is CASSNVEGRAGQFSYEQYF. Written as DNA, the CDR3 is TGTGCCAGCAGCAATGTGGAGGGTCGGGCGGGACAGTTCTCCTACGAGCAGTACTTC. The chain is built from TRBV21-1 and TRBJ2-7; TRBD1 is the table's D call, not checked against the DNA. TRBV21-1 is described as a pseudogene. The CDR3 runs 19 residues.

This clone has a single count. This rearrangement joins TRBV28 to TRBJ2-7; weak D call: TRBD2 (6 bases). From germline, CDR1 is MDHEN and CDR2 SYDVKM. The CDR3 sequence is 15 residues long. V was trimmed by 7 bases and J by 4 bases, leaving 20 bases between them. The CDR3, as DNA: TGTGCCAGCATTATTCAGGGAGGCGCGTCATACGAGCAGTACTTC. This gives the protein CASIIQGGASYEQYF.

The rearrangement uses TRBV6-1 and TRBJ1-5, with 8 bases fitting TRBD1. V lost 2 bases and J lost 2; bases outside the gene matches: 2. This CDR3 is 15 amino acids long. Germline lookup yields CDR1 MNHNS and CDR2 SASEGT. Written as DNA, the CDR3 is TGTGCCAGCAGTGAACTGGACAGGGGCAATCAGCCCCAGCATTTT. Its protein product is CASSELDRGNQPQHF.